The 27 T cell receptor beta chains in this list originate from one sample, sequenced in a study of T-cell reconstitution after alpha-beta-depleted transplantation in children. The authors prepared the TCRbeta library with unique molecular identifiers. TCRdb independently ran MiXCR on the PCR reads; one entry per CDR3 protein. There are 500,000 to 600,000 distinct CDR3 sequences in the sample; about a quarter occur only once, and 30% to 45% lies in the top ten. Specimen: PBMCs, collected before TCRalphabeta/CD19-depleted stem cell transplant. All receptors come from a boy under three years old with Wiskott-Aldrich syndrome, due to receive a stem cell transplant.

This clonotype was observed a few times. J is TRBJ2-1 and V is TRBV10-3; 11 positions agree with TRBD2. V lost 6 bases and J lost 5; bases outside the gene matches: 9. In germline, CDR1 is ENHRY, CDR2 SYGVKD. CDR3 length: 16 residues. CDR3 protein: CAIRVSPGLADNEQFF. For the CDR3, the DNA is TGTGCCATCAGGGTAAGCCCGGGACTAGCGGACAATGAGCAGTTCTTC.

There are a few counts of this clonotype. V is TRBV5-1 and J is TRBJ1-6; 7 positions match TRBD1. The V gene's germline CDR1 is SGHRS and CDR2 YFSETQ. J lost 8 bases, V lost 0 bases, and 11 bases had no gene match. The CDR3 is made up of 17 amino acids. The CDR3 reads CASSLGLTGAHYSPLHF. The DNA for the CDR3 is TGCGCCAGCAGCTTGGGTCTAACAGGGGCCCACTATTCACCCCTCCACTTT.

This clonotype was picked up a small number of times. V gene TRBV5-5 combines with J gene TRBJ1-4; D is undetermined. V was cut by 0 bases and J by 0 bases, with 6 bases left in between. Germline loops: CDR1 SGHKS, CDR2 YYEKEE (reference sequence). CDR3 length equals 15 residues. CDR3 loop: CASSLVGPTNEKLFF. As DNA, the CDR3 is TGTGCCAGCAGCTTGGTTGGACCAACTAATGAAAAACTGTTTTTT.

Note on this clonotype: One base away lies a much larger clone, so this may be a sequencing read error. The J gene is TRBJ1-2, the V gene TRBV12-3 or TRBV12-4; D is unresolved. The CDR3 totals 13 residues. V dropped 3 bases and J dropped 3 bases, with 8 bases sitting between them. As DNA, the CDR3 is TGTGCCAGCAGTTTGGGCAGATACTATGGCTACACCTTC. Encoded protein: CASSLGRYYGYTF.

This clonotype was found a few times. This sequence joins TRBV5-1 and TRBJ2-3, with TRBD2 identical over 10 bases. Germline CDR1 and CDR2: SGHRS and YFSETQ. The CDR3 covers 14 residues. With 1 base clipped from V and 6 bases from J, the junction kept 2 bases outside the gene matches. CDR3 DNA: TGCGCCAGCAGCTTGCAACTAGCGGGGGATACGCAGTATTTT. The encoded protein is CASSLQLAGDTQYF.

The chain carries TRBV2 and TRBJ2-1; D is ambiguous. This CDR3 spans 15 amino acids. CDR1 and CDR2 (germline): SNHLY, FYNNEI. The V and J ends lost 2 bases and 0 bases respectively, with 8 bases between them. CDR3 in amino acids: CASSEPTSSYNEQFF. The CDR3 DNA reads TGTGCCAGCAGTGAACCTACGAGCTCCTACAATGAGCAGTTCTTC.

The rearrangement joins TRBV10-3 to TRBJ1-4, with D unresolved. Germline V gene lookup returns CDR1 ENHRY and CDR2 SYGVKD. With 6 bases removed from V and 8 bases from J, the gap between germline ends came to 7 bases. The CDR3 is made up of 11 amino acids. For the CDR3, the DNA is TGTGCCATCAGAACCGGGGAAAAACTGTTTTTT. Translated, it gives CAIRTGEKLFF.

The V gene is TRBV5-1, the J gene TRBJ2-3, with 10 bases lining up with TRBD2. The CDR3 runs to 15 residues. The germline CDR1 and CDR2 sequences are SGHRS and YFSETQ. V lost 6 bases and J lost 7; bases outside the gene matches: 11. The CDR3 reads CASTYKREGQNTQYF. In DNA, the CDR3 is TGCGCCAGCACTTACAAGCGGGAGGGCCAAAATACGCAGTATTTT.

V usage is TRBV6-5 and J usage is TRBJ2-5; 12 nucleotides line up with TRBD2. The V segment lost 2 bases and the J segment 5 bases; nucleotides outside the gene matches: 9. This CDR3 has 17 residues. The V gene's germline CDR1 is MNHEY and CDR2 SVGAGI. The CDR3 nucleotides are TGTGCCAGCAGTTACGGGACTAGCGGGTCCACCCGGGAGACCCAGTACTTC. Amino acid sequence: CASSYGTSGSTRETQYF.

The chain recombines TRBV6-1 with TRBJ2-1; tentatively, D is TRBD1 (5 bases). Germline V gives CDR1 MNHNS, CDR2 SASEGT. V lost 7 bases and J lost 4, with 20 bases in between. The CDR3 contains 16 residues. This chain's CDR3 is CASTQGWGTGYNEQFF. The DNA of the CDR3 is TGTGCCAGCACCCAGGGTTGGGGAACTGGATACAATGAGCAGTTCTTC.

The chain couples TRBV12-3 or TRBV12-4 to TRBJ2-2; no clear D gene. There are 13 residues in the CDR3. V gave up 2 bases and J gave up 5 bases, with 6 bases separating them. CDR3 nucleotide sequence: TGTGCCAGCAGTTTACTTAGAACCGGGGAGCTGTTTTTT. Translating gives CASSLLRTGELFF.

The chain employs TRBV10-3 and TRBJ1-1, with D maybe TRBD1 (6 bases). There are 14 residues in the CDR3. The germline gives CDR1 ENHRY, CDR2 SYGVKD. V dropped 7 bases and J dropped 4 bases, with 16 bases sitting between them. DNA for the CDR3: TGTGCCATCACCCGAAGAGAGGGGGGCACTGAAGCTTTCTTT. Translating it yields CAITRREGGTEAFF.

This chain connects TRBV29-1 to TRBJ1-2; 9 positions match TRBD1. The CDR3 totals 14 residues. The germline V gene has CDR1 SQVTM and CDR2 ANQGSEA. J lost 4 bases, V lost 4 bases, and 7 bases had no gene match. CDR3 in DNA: TGCAGCGTTGGGACAGGGGCGTCCGGCTATGGCTACACCTTC. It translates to CSVGTGASGYGYTF.

The CDR3 sequence is CASSPGLAGGPWSYEQYF. In DNA, the CDR3 is TGTGCCAGCAGCCCCGGACTAGCGGGAGGGCCTTGGTCCTACGAGCAGTACTTC. The chain joins TRBV11-1 to TRBJ2-7; TRBD2 aligns across 15 bases. CDR3 length equals 18 residues. The germline gives CDR1 SGHAT, CDR2 FQDESV (reference sequence). V lost 5 bases to trimming and J lost 1 base; unmatched junction nucleotides: 9.

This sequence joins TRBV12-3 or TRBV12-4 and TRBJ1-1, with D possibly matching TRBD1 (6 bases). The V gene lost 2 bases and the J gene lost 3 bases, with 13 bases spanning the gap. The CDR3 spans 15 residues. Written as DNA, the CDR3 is TGTGCCAGCAGTTTAACCGGGGGCAGGGACACTGAAGCTTTCTTT. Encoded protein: CASSLTGGRDTEAFF.

CDR3 loop: CASSLAPTSALQYF. The CDR3 DNA follows: TGTGCCAGCAGCTTAGCCCCTACTAGCGCCCTTCAGTATTTT. V usage is TRBV7-2 and J usage is TRBJ2-3; 7 bases agree with TRBD2. Germline CDR1 SGHTA, CDR2 FQGNSA. V lost 0 bases, J lost 12 bases, and 9 bases stayed unmatched. The CDR3 is 14 residues long.

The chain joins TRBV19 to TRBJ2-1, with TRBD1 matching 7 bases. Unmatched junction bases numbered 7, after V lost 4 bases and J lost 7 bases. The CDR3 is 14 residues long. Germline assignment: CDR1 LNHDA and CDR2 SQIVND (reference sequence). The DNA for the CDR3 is TGTGCCAGTAGTACGGGACAGAAGGCAAATGAGCAGTTCTTC. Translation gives CASSTGQKANEQFF.

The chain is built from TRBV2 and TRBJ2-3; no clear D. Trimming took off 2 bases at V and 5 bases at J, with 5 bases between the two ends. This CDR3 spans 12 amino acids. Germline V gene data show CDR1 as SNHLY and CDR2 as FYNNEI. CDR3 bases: TGTGCCAGCAGTGAACACGGAGATACGCAGTATTTT. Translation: CASSEHGDTQYF.

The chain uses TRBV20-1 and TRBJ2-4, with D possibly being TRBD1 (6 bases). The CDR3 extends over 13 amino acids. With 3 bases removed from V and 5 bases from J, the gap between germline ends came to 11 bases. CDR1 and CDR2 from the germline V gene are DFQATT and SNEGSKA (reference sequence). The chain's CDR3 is CSASRRGQNIQYF. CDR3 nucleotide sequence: TGCAGTGCTAGTCGCAGGGGCCAAAACATTCAGTACTTC.

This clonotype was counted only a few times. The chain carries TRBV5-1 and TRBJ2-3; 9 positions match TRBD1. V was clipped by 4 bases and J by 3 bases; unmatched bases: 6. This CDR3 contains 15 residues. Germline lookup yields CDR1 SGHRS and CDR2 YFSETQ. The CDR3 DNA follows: TGCGCCAGCAGCCTACAGGGGGCGCAGACAGATACGCAGTATTTT. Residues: CASSLQGAQTDTQYF.

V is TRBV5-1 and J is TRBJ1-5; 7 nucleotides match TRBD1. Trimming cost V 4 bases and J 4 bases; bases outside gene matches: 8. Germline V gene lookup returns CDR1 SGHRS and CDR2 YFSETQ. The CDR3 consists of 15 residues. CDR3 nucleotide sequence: TGCGCCAGCAGCCCGGGGGACAGCCCGAATCAGCCCCAGCATTTT. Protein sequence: CASSPGDSPNQPQHF.

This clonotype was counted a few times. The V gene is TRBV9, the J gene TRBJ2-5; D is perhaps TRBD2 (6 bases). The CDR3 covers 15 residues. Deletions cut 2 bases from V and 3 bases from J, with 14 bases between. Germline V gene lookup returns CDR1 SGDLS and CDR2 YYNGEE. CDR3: CASSVGTVIEETQYF. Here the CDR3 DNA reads TGTGCCAGCAGCGTTGGGACTGTCATAGAAGAGACCCAGTACTTC.

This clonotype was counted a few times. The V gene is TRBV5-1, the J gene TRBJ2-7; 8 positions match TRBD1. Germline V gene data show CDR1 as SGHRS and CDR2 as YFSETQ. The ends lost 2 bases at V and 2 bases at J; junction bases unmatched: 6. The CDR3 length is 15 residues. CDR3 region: CASSFLWTGPYEQYF. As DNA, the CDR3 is TGCGCCAGCAGCTTTTTATGGACAGGGCCCTACGAGCAGTACTTC.

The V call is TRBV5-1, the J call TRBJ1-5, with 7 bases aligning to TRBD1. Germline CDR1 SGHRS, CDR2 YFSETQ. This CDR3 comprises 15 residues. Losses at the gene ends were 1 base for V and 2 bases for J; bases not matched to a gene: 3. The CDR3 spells CASSLRGQGNQPQHF. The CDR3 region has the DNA TGCGCCAGCAGCTTGCGCGGACAGGGCAATCAGCCCCAGCATTTT.

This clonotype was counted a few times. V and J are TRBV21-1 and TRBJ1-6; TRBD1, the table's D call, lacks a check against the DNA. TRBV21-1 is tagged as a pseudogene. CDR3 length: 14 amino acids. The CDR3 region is CASSTHKGGSPLHF. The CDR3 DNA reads TGTGCCAGCAGCACCCATAAGGGGGGTTCACCCCTCCACTTT.

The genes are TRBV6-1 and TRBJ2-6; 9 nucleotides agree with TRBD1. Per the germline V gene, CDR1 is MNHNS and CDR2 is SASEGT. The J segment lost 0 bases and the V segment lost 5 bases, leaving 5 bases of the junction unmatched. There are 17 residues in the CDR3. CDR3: CASSRTGVGSGANVLTF. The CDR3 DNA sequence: TGTGCCAGCAGTCGGACAGGGGTCGGCTCTGGGGCCAACGTCCTGACTTTC.

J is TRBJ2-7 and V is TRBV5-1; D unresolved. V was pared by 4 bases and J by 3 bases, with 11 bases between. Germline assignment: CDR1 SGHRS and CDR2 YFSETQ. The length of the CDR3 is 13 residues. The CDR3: CASSPQTVYEQYF. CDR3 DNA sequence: TGCGCCAGCAGCCCCCAGACCGTCTACGAGCAGTACTTC.